The 26 T cell receptor beta chains listed next were all sequenced from one sample in a study of shared clonotypes between healthy human individuals. Measured with immunoSEQ multiplex PCR; TCRdb has only the in-frame clones, and not every one. Here the sample spans fewer than 1.8 million clones, around 98.5% being singletons. Material: naive CD4+ T cells sorted from blood. Subset described: CD45RA+ positively selected. These receptors were taken from a man under 40 in good health.

The rearrangement joins TRBV7-8 to TRBJ2-1; D is possibly TRBD1 or TRBD2 (5 bases each). This CDR3 has 15 amino acids. Germline V CDR1 and CDR2: SGHVS, FQNEAQ. The V and J ends lost 5 bases and 8 bases respectively, with 19 bases between them. CDR3 sequence: CASSRGVAIGHEQFF. The DNA for the CDR3 is TGTGCCAGCAGCCGAGGGGTAGCGATAGGTCATGAGCAGTTCTTC.

The rearrangement links TRBV29-1 to TRBJ2-1; 7 positions agree with TRBD1. The CDR3 is made up of 14 amino acids. J lost 10 bases, V lost 1 base, and 10 bases had no gene match. CDR1 SQVTM and CDR2 ANQGSEA come from the germline V gene. CDR3 DNA: TGCAGCGTTGAAGCTTCCGGACAGGCTAAAGAGCAGTTCTTC. This translates into CSVEASGQAKEQFF.

This chain joins TRBV10-1 and TRBJ2-3; 9 bases map to TRBD2. J was trimmed by 6 bases and V by 5 bases; bases with no gene match: 6. The germline V gene encodes CDR1 WNHNN and CDR2 SYGVQD (reference sequence). The CDR3 spans 14 residues. The DNA for the CDR3 is TGCGCCAGCAGTAGCGGGAGGACGGAGGATACGCAGTATTTT. Translation: CASSSGRTEDTQYF.

The rearrangement joins TRBV5-1 to TRBJ2-2; tentative D call: TRBD2 (5 bases). Trimming took off 4 bases at V and 4 bases at J, with 14 bases between the two ends. Germline CDR1 SGHRS, CDR2 YFSETQ. CDR3 length: 15 amino acids. The CDR3 here is CASSPDQRVTGELFF. The CDR3 nucleotides are TGCGCCAGCAGCCCCGACCAGAGGGTCACCGGGGAGCTGTTTTTT. The entire variable domain, with the rest obtained from reference TRBV5-1 and TRBJ2-2, is as follows: KAGVTQTPRYLIKTRGQQVTLSCSPISGHRSVSWYQQTPGQGLQFLFEYFSETQRNKGNFPGRFSGRQFSNSRSEMNVSTLELGDSALYLCASSPDQRVTGELFFGEGSRLTVL.

This chain links TRBV19 with TRBJ2-3; 7 bases map to TRBD1. V lost 11 bases to trimming and J lost 0 bases; unmatched junction nucleotides: 8. The CDR3 contains 14 residues. Per germline, CDR1 LNHDA and CDR2 SQIVND (reference sequence). The CDR3 region has the DNA TGTGCCGCTGGGACAGCGCCTAGCACAGATACGCAGTATTTT. Translating gives CAAGTAPSTDTQYF.

The chain uses TRBV7-2 and TRBJ1-4; possible D gene TRBD1, 5 bases. V lost 5 bases, J lost 4 bases, and 17 bases lay in between. The CDR3 length is 16 residues. Germline V gene sequence: CDR1 SGHTA, CDR2 FQGNSA. The CDR3 reads CASSAKLGGGNEKLFF. The CDR3 DNA reads as TGTGCCAGCAGCGCAAAACTGGGTGGGGGTAATGAAAAACTGTTTTTT.

The chain carries TRBV7-3 and TRBJ1-1; 8 bases fit TRBD1. V was clipped by 6 bases and J by 6 bases; unmatched bases: 9. The CDR3 loop spans 14 amino acids. Germline CDR1 is SGHTA and CDR2 is FQGTGA. The CDR3 here is CASSLDRGGAEAFF. The DNA for the CDR3 is TGTGCCAGCAGTTTAGACAGGGGAGGCGCTGAAGCTTTCTTT.

The V and J genes are TRBV5-1 and TRBJ2-1; 8 positions match TRBD2. V was clipped by 6 bases and J by 8 bases; unmatched bases: 10. The germline V gene has CDR1 SGHRS and CDR2 YFSETQ. CDR3 length equals 14 residues. CDR3 loop: CASTMLSGRDEQFF. The CDR3 DNA sequence: TGCGCCAGCACCATGTTAAGCGGGAGAGATGAGCAGTTCTTC.

The J gene is TRBJ2-1, the V gene TRBV7-2, with D possibly matching TRBD1 (6 bases). From germline, CDR1 is SGHTA and CDR2 FQGNSA. V was pared by 5 bases and J by 4 bases, with 15 bases between. CDR3 length: 15 residues. The CDR3 DNA sequence: TGTGCCAGCAGCCAAGCCGGGACAACTTACAATGAGCAGTTCTTC. Its translation is CASSQAGTTYNEQFF.

The chain uses TRBV27 and TRBJ2-1, with 11 bases identical to TRBD2. Germline CDR1 is MNHEY and CDR2 is SMNVEV (reference sequence). CDR3 size: 18 residues. After removal of 0 bases from V and 6 bases from J, the junction contained 10 bases not matched to a gene. The CDR3 here is CASSLSVAGGPRVNEQFF. The CDR3 coding sequence is TGTGCCAGCAGTTTATCAGTAGCGGGAGGGCCGCGGGTCAATGAGCAGTTCTTC.

The genes are TRBV7-8 and TRBJ2-2; no clear D. Germline V gene sequence: CDR1 SGHVS, CDR2 FQNEAQ. The CDR3 covers 15 residues. Deletions cut 6 bases from V and 1 base from J, with 12 bases between. The CDR3 here is CASRSYEMNTGELFF. CDR3 in DNA: TGTGCCAGCAGAAGTTACGAAATGAACACCGGGGAGCTGTTTTTT.

The CDR3 reads CAWSLAGGIQETQYF. The CDR3 DNA reads TGTGCCTGGAGCCTAGCGGGAGGGATACAAGAGACCCAGTACTTC. The genes are TRBV30 and TRBJ2-5, with TRBD2 identical over 12 bases. CDR1 GTSNPN and CDR2 SVGIG come from the germline V gene (reference sequence). Trimming took 3 bases from V and 2 from J; bases not matched to a gene: 4. The CDR3 sequence is 15 residues long.

Notes on this clone: The sample contains more than one DNA sequence encoding this CDR3. The chain couples TRBV2 to TRBJ2-1; 10 nucleotides align to TRBD1. Looked up from germline, CDR1 is SNHLY and CDR2 is FYNNEI. Unmatched junction bases numbered 1, after V lost 4 bases and J lost 1 base. The CDR3 covers 15 residues. The CDR3 reads CASSGDRGSYNEQFF. For the CDR3, the DNA is TGTGCCAGCAGTGGGGACAGGGGTTCCTACAATGAGCAGTTCTTC.

V gene TRBV27 combines with J gene TRBJ2-7; 7 nucleotides align to TRBD2. Per the germline V gene, CDR1 is MNHEY and CDR2 is SMNVEV (reference sequence). V lost 6 bases to trimming and J lost 5 bases; unmatched junction nucleotides: 16. The CDR3 extends over 16 amino acids. The DNA of the CDR3 is TGTGCCAGCAGCAACTACCCGGGACCGGCGGGGGACGAGCAGTACTTC. Its translation is CASSNYPGPAGDEQYF.

This CDR3 is CASLGGGELFF. The CDR3 DNA reads as TGTGCCTCGCTCGGGGGCGGGGAGCTGTTTTTT. The chain uses TRBV7-8 and TRBJ2-2, with D perhaps TRBD2 (6 bases). V shed 11 bases and J shed 7 bases, with 11 bases lying between them. CDR3 length: 11 amino acids. The germline V gene has CDR1 SGHVS and CDR2 FQNEAQ.

V gene TRBV28 combines with J gene TRBJ2-1; D ambiguous. V lost 1 base to trimming and J lost 3 bases, with 10 bases between them. The germline V gene encodes CDR1 MDHEN and CDR2 SYDVKM. The CDR3 is made up of 15 amino acids. CDR3: CASSLSTTIYNEQFF. The CDR3 DNA is TGTGCCAGCAGTTTATCCACAACTATCTACAATGAGCAGTTCTTC.

The rearrangement links TRBV6-1 to TRBJ1-5; D might be TRBD1 (5 bases). This CDR3 contains 13 residues. Germline lookup yields CDR1 MNHNS and CDR2 SASEGT. V was clipped by 7 bases and J by 3 bases, with 10 bases between them. CDR3 residues: CASTQGANQPQHF. CDR3 nucleotides: TGTGCCAGCACCCAGGGAGCCAATCAGCCCCAGCATTTT.

The chain links TRBV9 to TRBJ2-1; 7 positions match TRBD2. Germline CDR1 and CDR2: SGDLS and YYNGEE. V dropped 3 bases and J dropped 7; count of bases not matched to a gene: 4. This CDR3 is built from 13 residues. CDR3 amino acids: CASSEWEGNEQFF. The CDR3 bases are TGTGCCAGCAGCGAGTGGGAGGGTAATGAGCAGTTCTTC.

The chain carries TRBV11-2 and TRBJ2-7; D uncertain. Looked up from germline, CDR1 is SGHAT and CDR2 is FQNNGV. This CDR3 is built from 15 residues. V shed 4 bases and J shed 6 bases, with 19 bases lying between them. The CDR3 region is CASSSSGPLTREQYF. The CDR3 region has the DNA TGTGCCAGCAGCTCCTCTGGGCCTTTAACGCGCGAGCAGTACTTC. The full variable domain, in which reference TRBV11-2 and TRBJ2-7 provide the parts outside the CDR3, is EAGVAQSPRYKIIEKRQSVAFWCNPISGHATLYWYQQILGQGPKLLIQFQNNGVVDDSQLPKDRFSAERLKGVDSTLKIQPAKLEDSAVYLCASSSSGPLTREQYFGPGTRLTVT.

The chain carries TRBV27 and TRBJ1-2, with D perhaps matching TRBD1 (6 bases). The V gene lost 4 bases and the J gene lost 1 base, with 13 bases spanning the gap. CDR3 length equals 15 residues. The germline V gene has CDR1 MNHEY and CDR2 SMNVEV (reference sequence). The CDR3 loop reads CASSSRSQGNYGYTF. DNA for the CDR3: TGTGCCAGCAGTTCAAGATCACAGGGTAACTATGGCTACACCTTC.

The V gene is TRBV13, the J gene TRBJ2-1, with D hard to call. Germline V gene lookup returns CDR1 PRHDT and CDR2 FYEKMQ (reference sequence). The CDR3 extends over 15 amino acids. V lost 4 bases and J 4 bases, leaving 14 bases between the germline ends. In nucleotides, the CDR3 is TGTGCCAGCAGCTCGATGGGCCCCCGTTACAATGAGCAGTTCTTC. This encodes CASSSMGPRYNEQFF.

The J gene is TRBJ2-7, the V gene TRBV5-1; 14 positions agree with TRBD2. Trimming at V came to 0 bases and at J to 6 bases, leaving 26 bases not matched to a gene. CDR3 size: 23 residues. Germline values: CDR1 SGHRS, CDR2 YFSETQ. The CDR3 DNA follows: TGCGCCAGCAGCTTGGCCGGGACTAGCGGGAGAGTAACGTGGGATACCTCTGGGCGCGAGCAGTACTTC. It yields the protein CASSLAGTSGRVTWDTSGREQYF.

This chain uses TRBV10-1 with TRBJ1-3; D is ambiguous. V was cut by 4 bases and J by 1 base, with 5 bases left in between. The CDR3 length is 13 residues. Germline-derived CDR1 and CDR2 are WNHNN and SYGVQD (reference sequence). The chain's CDR3 is CASSAGSGNTIYF. The DNA of the CDR3 is TGCGCCAGCAGTGCGGGGTCTGGAAACACCATATATTTT.

This CDR3 is CASSYRGPDGYTF. CDR3 in DNA: TGTGCCAGTAGTTACAGGGGCCCCGATGGCTACACCTTC. This rearrangement joins TRBV19 to TRBJ1-2, with 7 bases aligning to TRBD1. CDR1 and CDR2 (germline): LNHDA, SQIVND (reference sequence). V lost 5 bases to trimming and J lost 6 bases; unmatched junction nucleotides: 6. This CDR3 comprises 13 residues.

J is TRBJ2-1 and V is TRBV7-6; D remains unclear. V lost 2 bases and J lost 7, with 6 bases in between. Germline V lookup: CDR1 SGHVS, CDR2 FNYEAQ. This CDR3 has 12 amino acids. The CDR3: CASSLSENEQFF. The CDR3 DNA follows: TGTGCCAGCAGCTTATCCGAGAATGAGCAGTTCTTC. The full variable domain, rest sourced from reference TRBV7-6 and TRBJ2-1, is GAGVSQSPRYKVTKRGQDVALRCDPISGHVSLYWYRQALGQGPEFLTYFNYEAQQDKSGLPNDRFSAERPEGSISTLTIQRTEQRDSAMYRCASSLSENEQFFGPGTRLTVL.

This sequence joins TRBV25-1 and TRBJ2-7; the D is unclear. Germline-derived CDR1 and CDR2 are MGHDK and SYGVNS. The CDR3 totals 12 residues. V was trimmed by 3 bases and J by 5 bases, leaving 8 bases between them. Written as DNA, the CDR3 is TGTGCCAGCAGTGATAAAAGGGACGAGCAGTACTTC. Translating gives CASSDKRDEQYF.